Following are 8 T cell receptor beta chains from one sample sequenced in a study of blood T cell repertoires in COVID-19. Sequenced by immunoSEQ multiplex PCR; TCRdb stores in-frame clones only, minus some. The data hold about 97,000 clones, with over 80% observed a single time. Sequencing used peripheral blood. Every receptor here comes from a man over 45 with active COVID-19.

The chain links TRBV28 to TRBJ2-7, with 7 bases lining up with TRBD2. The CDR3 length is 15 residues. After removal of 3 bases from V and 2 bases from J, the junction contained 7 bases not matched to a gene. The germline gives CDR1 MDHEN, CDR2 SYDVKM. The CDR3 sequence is CASSFSGSLPYEQYF. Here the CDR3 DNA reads TGTGCCAGCAGTTTTAGCGGGTCCCTCCCCTACGAGCAGTACTTC.

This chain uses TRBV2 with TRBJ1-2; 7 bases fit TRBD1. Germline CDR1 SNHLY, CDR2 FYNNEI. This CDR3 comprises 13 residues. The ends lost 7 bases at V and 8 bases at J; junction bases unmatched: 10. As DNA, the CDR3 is TGTGCCAGCAAAAGACAGGGCGCGGGGGGCTACACCTTC. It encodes CASKRQGAGGYTF.

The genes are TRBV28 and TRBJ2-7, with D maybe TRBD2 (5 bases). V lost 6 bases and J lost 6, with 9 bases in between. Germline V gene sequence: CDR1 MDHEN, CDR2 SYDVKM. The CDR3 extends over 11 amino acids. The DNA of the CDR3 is TGTGCCAGCAGCCGACGGGGCGAGCAGTACTTC. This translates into CASSRRGEQYF.

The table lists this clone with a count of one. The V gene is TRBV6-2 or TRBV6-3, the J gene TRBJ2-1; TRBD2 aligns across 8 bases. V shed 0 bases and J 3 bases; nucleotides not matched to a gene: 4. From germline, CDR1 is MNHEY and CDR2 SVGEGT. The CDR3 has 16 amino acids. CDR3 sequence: CASSYSSGSLYNEQFF. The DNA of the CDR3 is TGTGCCAGCAGTTACTCCAGCGGGAGCCTCTACAATGAGCAGTTCTTC.

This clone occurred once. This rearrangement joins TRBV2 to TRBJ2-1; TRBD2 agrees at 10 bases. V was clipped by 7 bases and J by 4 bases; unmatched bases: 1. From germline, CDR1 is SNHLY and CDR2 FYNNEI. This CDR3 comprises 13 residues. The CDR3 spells CASTSGRYNEQFF. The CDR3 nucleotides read TGTGCCAGCACTAGCGGGAGATACAATGAGCAGTTCTTC. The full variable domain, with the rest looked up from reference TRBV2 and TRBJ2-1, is EPEVTQTPSHQVTQMGQEVILRCVPISNHLYFYWYRQILGQKVEFLVSFYNNEISEKSEIFDDQFSVERPDGSNFTLKIRSTKLEDSAMYFCASTSGRYNEQFFGPGTRLTVL.

CDR3 coding DNA: TGTGCCAGCAGTATGAGGACCCGGGGGGCTTTCTTT. This gives the protein CASSMRTRGAFF. The rearrangement joins TRBV12-3 or TRBV12-4 to TRBJ1-1; D may be TRBD1 (5 bases). The V and J ends lost 5 bases and 11 bases respectively, with 15 bases between them. The CDR3 runs 12 residues.

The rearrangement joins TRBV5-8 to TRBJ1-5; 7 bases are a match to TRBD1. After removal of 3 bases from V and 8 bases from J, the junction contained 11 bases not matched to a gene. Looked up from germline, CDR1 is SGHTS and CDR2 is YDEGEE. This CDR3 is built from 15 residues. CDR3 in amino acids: CASSWGRQGGEPQHF. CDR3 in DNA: TGTGCCAGCAGCTGGGGCAGACAGGGCGGGGAGCCCCAGCATTTT.

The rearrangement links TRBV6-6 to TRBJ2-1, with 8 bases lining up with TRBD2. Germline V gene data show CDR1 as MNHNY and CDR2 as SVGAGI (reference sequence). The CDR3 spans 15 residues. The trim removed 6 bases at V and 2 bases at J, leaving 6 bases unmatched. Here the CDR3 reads CASRDDGRAYNEQFF. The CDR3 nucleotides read TGTGCCAGCAGGGACGACGGGAGGGCCTACAATGAGCAGTTCTTC.